This T cell receptor (beta chain) was recorded in a study of blood T cell repertoires in COVID-19. Looking at the study overall: Samples representing acute and convalescent COVID-19 were sourced from the United States, Italy and Spain. PBMCs, B-cell-depleted T cells, or T cells provided the cDNA or gDNA that made up the material.

Original processing methods: Counts of nucleated cells, estimated from reference gene primer amplification, were obtained. Produced via immunoSEQ multiplex PCR; TCRdb's table is partial and in-frame only. Clonal size and the V and J genes are those of that table, whereas D and trimming came from the DNA. Among tens of thousands of clones listed, roughly 90% were seen once. The CDR3 is 15 residues long. Germline V gene data show CDR1 as SGHTA and CDR2 as FQGTGA. V lost 3 bases to trimming and J lost 5 bases; unmatched junction nucleotides: 2. This TCR came from a woman in her fifties or sixties with active or convalescent COVID-19. The V and J genes are TRBV7-3 and TRBJ2-2; 11 nucleotides match TRBD2. Sequenced: peripheral blood. In DNA form, the CDR3 reads TGTGCCAGCAGCTTCCGGACTAGCGGGACCGGGGAGCTGTTTTTT. It codes for CASSFRTSGTGELFF.